This T cell receptor (beta chain) was retrieved from a study of human T cells and chemical hapten exposure. Study summary: Sensitization applied 2% DPC to approximately 2 cm by approximately 2 cm of upper inner arm skin. Upper back patch tests used 0.01% DPC, scored after 6 days.

The time point was: patch test 1, 2 weeks after DPC sensitization. Noted treatment: therapeutic diphenylcyclopropenone sensitization with weekly scalp DPC. Regarding the study as a whole: Expanded TCRs formed significantly more large CDR3 similarity clusters than controls.

In the authors' methods: Sample-level TCR yields exhibited a median of about 96,000, with a range of 23,224 to 690,600. A single record per CDR3 protein comes from TCRdb applying MiXCR to the RACE reads. The V and J calls come from TCRdb's annotation, not from the publication. The sample contains around 69,000 distinct CDR3 sequences, 9.8% of which appear only once. The sample holds many counts of this clonotype. The antigen remains undetermined. Unmatched junction bases numbered 8, after V lost 3 bases and J lost 8 bases. CDR1 and CDR2 from the germline V gene are SGDLS and YYNGEE. The CDR3 sequence is 15 residues long.

Here the sequenced sample was whole blood, taken in connection with sensitization to the hapten diphenylcyclopropenone (DPC). The receptor was derived from a woman between 35 and 50 years old with alopecia areata. Some clones in this sample may be carry-over from other donors' samples. The rearrangement links TRBV9 to TRBJ1-4, with 9 nucleotides matching TRBD1. CDR3 nucleotide sequence: TGTGCCAGCAGCGCACGGACAGGGGATCGCGAAAAACTGTTTTTT. Translating it yields CASSARTGDREKLFF.